This T cell receptor (beta chain) was sequenced in a study of identical twins. Worth noting for this clonotype: The antigen is not known.

The CDR3 is 16 residues long. V gave up 6 bases and J gave up 2 bases, with 20 bases separating them. In germline, CDR1 is MNHEY, CDR2 SVGAGI. Unique molecular identifiers were present on cDNA, and template switching added a universal primer site. TCRdb ran MiXCR on the 5' RACE reads and lists one entry per CDR3 protein. The sample consists of about 1.7 million distinct CDR3 sequences, under 35% of them appearing once. All donors comprised healthy Caucasians. Study-wide results and caveats: Zero-insertion analyses might be partly confounded by invariant T cells like MAIT and iNKT.

The sample comprised cord blood. The chain couples TRBV6-5 to TRBJ2-7; D is possibly TRBD1 or TRBD2 (5 bases each). This receptor was identified in a newborn girl in good health. The CDR3 DNA sequence: TGTGCCAGCAGATTATCCCAGTCCGGGACCCCCTACGAGCAGTACTTC. This gives the protein CASRLSQSGTPYEQYF.